Sequencing of this T cell receptor beta chain was carried out in a study of blood T cell repertoires in COVID-19 (dated by TCRdb to about 2020). A note on the overall study: The collaborator samples originated in the United States, Italy and Spain and spanned the acute and convalescent phases of COVID-19. The prospective study material was composed of cDNA or gDNA derived from T cells, B-cell-depleted T cells, or PBMCs. Subjects who had been exposed to COVID-19, were actively infected with it, or had recovered from it provided the deeply sampled blood TCRbeta repertoires that made up the dataset. The repertoires were released in a freely available public database meant as a resource for research on the immune response to SARS-CoV-2. The samples were drawn from two sources: the first 160 participants of the ongoing ImmuneRACE study, and 1,254 subjects contributed by 6 global collaborators. Nearly every sample came with metadata listing a de-identified subject ID, COVID-19 status, age in years and sex. Where available, HLA class I and class II types were taken from metadata supplied by the sample provider and were not determined by assay-based typing.

Collaborating institutions collected whole blood in K2EDTA tubes following their own protocols. Collaborator samples were shipped for TCRbeta analysis as frozen whole blood, isolated PBMCs, or DNA extracted from either sample type. The immunoSEQ Assay, a bias-controlled multiplex PCR, was used to amplify TCRbeta CDR3 regions from genomic DNA. For the original study's pipeline: Within the assay, amplification of reference gene primers was used to estimate how many nucleated cells each sample contained. Sequence reads were collapsed and filtered to measure the absolute abundance of every unique TCRbeta CDR3 rearrangement. For each sample, productive Simpson clonality was calculated as the square root of Simpson's diversity index over productive rearrangements. The immuneACCESS repertoire file appears here via TCRdb, limited to in-frame rearrangements. These files lack a portion of the clones; in checked studies, under half of the deficit traces to unresolved V genes, and the cause of the others is not known. V, J and clone size reflect that table, while D and trimming were determined from the DNA. Recorded for this sample are 30,000 to 50,000 clones; about four fifths of them occurred a single time. The ten largest clones capture approximately 23% of the sample.

Regarding this clone: Its specific antigen is unknown. No qualities accompany the bases; no much larger clone lies one base away.

CDR1 and CDR2 are drawn from the germline V gene (reference sequence): SGHAT, FQDESV. The CDR3 runs 13 residues from the cysteine to the phenylalanine. The entry retains the CDR3 DNA only, 39 bases that are in frame from base 1. V loses 2 bases, J loses 0 bases, and the germline ends lie 3 bases apart. Study-wide findings and limitations: The amount of clinical and demographic metadata varied by source and participant and was provided uncurated.

Sequencing was done on a sample of peripheral blood. The origin of this receptor is a man in his sixties or seventies with acute or convalescent COVID-19. Recombination joined TRBV11-1 with TRBJ2-3; a confident D gene designation cannot be given. The encoded CDR3 is CASSLLSTDTQYF. The DNA sequence is given as TGTGCCAGCAGCTTACTCAGCACAGATACGCAGTATTTT.